A selection of T cell receptor beta chains follows, all from one sample in a study of cytomegalovirus exposure and HLA in healthy donors. The method was immunoSEQ multiplex PCR; TCRdb's version includes in-frame clones alone and lacks a portion of them. The sample consists of approximately 170,000 clones, more than 70% of them appearing once. Source material: PBMCs. The receptors shown here come from a male donor in good health and CMV-seronegative. Both conserved end residues are part of each CDR3. A D gene is named only where the DNA matches it firmly. For some rows the clone size is stated as once, few or many, or as a class when expanded; others skip it.

d_gene	abundance	v_gene	j_gene	CDR3aa	CDR3nt
NA	NA	TRBV19	TRBJ2-1	CASRSGSYNEQFF	TGTGCCAGTAGGAGCGGATCCTACAATGAGCAGTTCTTC
TRBD1	medium-sized	TRBV27	TRBJ2-2	CASSLDRGRGNTGELFF	TGTGCCAGCAGTTTAGACAGGGGGCGAGGTAACACCGGGGAGCTGTTTTTT
NA	once	TRBV7-3	TRBJ1-3	CASSPGTNGNTIYF	TGTGCCAGCAGCCCCGGGACAAATGGAAACACCATATATTTT
TRBD1	once	TRBV28	TRBJ2-7	CASVTPPGQGSYEQYF	TGTGCCAGCGTCACCCCCCCGGGACAGGGCTCCTACGAGCAGTACTTC
TRBD1	NA	TRBV15	TRBJ1-1	CATSRKSRDSPVDRLTEAFF	TGTGCCACCAGCAGAAAAAGCAGGGACAGCCCCGTCGATAGACTCACTGAAGCTTTCTTT
TRBD1	NA	TRBV6-5	TRBJ2-4	CASRSGQTTDIQYF	TGTGCCAGCAGGTCGGGACAGACTACTGACATTCAGTACTTC
TRBD1	once	TRBV27	TRBJ1-1	CASSLSDRVNTEAFF	TGTGCCAGCAGTTTATCAGACAGGGTGAACACTGAAGCTTTCTTT
TRBD2	few	TRBV29-1	TRBJ2-5	CSLWGGSETQYF	TGCAGCCTCTGGGGGGGTAGTGAGACCCAGTACTTC
NA	NA	TRBV7-2	TRBJ1-4	CASSLWTASNEKLFF	TGTGCCAGCAGCTTATGGACAGCCAGTAATGAAAAACTGTTTTTT
NA	NA	TRBV5-1	TRBJ2-2	CASSFRYSANGPGELFF	TGCGCCAGCAGCTTCCGCTATAGCGCCAACGGTCCCGGGGAGCTGTTTTTT
TRBD2	few	TRBV9	TRBJ2-5	CASSVPPAGGLETQYF	TGTGCCAGCAGCGTCCCACCGGCGGGAGGCTTAGAGACCCAGTACTTC
NA	NA	TRBV9	TRBJ1-4	CASSATGSELFF	TGTGCCAGCAGCGCAACAGGGTCGGAACTGTTTTTT
TRBD1	NA	TRBV7-3	TRBJ2-1	CASSLGPVGTGPYNEQFF	TGTGCCAGCAGCTTAGGGCCGGTGGGGACAGGGCCCTACAATGAGCAGTTCTTC
TRBD2	NA	TRBV9	TRBJ2-2	CASSVELAGGDTGELFF	TGTGCCAGCAGCGTAGAACTAGCGGGAGGAGACACCGGGGAGCTGTTTTTT
TRBD1	NA	TRBV28	TRBJ1-5	CASSLFRSGTGVREPQHF	TGTGCCAGCAGTTTATTTCGTTCCGGGACAGGGGTTAGGGAGCCCCAGCATTTT
NA	NA	TRBV9	TRBJ2-1	CASSGPGAEQFF	TGTGCCAGCAGCGGACCAGGGGCTGAGCAGTTCTTC
TRBD1	few	TRBV7-3	TRBJ2-7	CASSAQGNSRAEQYF	TGTGCCAGCAGCGCACAGGGGAATTCCAGGGCCGAGCAGTACTTC
NA	NA	TRBV19	TRBJ1-4	CASSRGREKLFF	TGTGCCAGTAGTAGGGGGCGAGAAAAACTGTTTTTT
NA	NA	TRBV6-6	TRBJ2-7	CASRPGGGNEQYF	TGTGCCAGCAGGCCCGGAGGAGGCAACGAGCAGTACTTC
TRBD1	NA	TRBV7-3	TRBJ2-1	CASSMSGGLNEQFF	TGTGCCAGCAGTATGTCAGGGGGCCTCAATGAGCAGTTCTTC
TRBD1	NA	TRBV7-2	TRBJ1-1	CASSVTGTGTRGAFF	TGTGCCAGCAGCGTTACCGGGACAGGGACTCGTGGGGCTTTCTTT
TRBD1	NA	TRBV7-2	TRBJ1-1	CASSLDRGSEAFF	TGTGCCAGCAGCTTAGACAGGGGCTCTGAAGCTTTCTTT
TRBD1	NA	TRBV7-2	TRBJ1-5	CASSLRSGQGGQPQHF	TGTGCCAGCAGCTTAAGATCGGGACAGGGGGGTCAGCCCCAGCATTTT
NA	NA	TRBV6-6	TRBJ1-1	CASTPSIGGSNTEAFF	TGTGCCAGCACACCATCCATAGGAGGTTCGAACACTGAAGCTTTCTTT
TRBD1	NA	TRBV28	TRBJ1-4	CASSLYGTGPEKLFF	TGTGCCAGCAGTTTATACGGGACAGGGCCTGAAAAACTGTTTTTT
TRBD1	few	TRBV29-1	TRBJ2-5	CSVRDRGHYETQYF	TGCAGCGTTCGCGACAGGGGGCATTACGAGACCCAGTACTTC
TRBD1	NA	TRBV19	TRBJ2-7	CASMRQGSIVQYF	TGTGCCAGTATGCGACAGGGGTCAATAGTGCAGTACTTC
NA	NA	TRBV6-6	TRBJ2-7	CASSGRTVAYEQYF	TGTGCCAGCAGTGGACGGACAGTAGCCTACGAGCAGTACTTC
TRBD1	NA	TRBV5-1	TRBJ2-2	CASSSRTGGIAVNTGELFF	TGCGCCAGCAGCTCACGGACAGGGGGGATAGCGGTGAACACCGGGGAGCTGTTTTTT
TRBD2	once	TRBV9	TRBJ2-1	CASSVVLAGDNEQFF	TGTGCCAGCAGCGTAGTTCTGGCGGGGGACAATGAGCAGTTCTTC
NA	NA	TRBV5-4	TRBJ2-7	CASSRPGAGEGYEQYF	TGTGCCAGCAGCCGACCGGGGGCGGGAGAGGGTTACGAGCAGTACTTC
NA	NA	TRBV28	TRBJ1-2	CASMGRLTGYTF	TGTGCCAGCATGGGCAGACTAACGGGCTACACCTTC
NA	few	TRBV28	TRBJ2-7	CASSSTVPPYEQYF	TGTGCCAGCAGTTCCACAGTCCCTCCCTACGAGCAGTACTTC
NA	NA	TRBV6-1	TRBJ2-7	CASSAQSSGLYEQYF	TGTGCCAGCAGTGCCCAGTCGTCGGGACTCTACGAGCAGTACTTC
NA	NA	TRBV9	TRBJ2-1	CASSVDPSTTWNEQFF	TGTGCCAGCAGCGTAGACCCCTCTACGACTTGGAATGAGCAGTTCTTC
NA	few	TRBV5-1	TRBJ2-1	CASSSRGRNNEQFF	TGCGCCAGCAGCTCCCGTGGGAGGAACAATGAGCAGTTCTTC
NA	NA	TRBV27	TRBJ1-5	CASSPLAGTGINQPQHF	TGTGCCAGCAGTCCGCTCGCGGGTACGGGGATCAATCAGCCCCAGCATTTT
NA	NA	TRBV7-9	TRBJ1-2	CASSLAGANYGYTF	TGTGCCAGCAGCTTAGCTGGGGCGAACTATGGCTACACCTTC
NA	NA	TRBV7-3	TRBJ2-1	CASSWGLAAREQFF	TGTGCCAGCAGTTGGGGGCTAGCTGCCCGCGAGCAGTTCTTC
NA	NA	TRBV10-3	TRBJ2-1	CAIRTATDGNEQFF	TGTGCCATCAGAACAGCAACTGACGGCAATGAGCAGTTCTTC
NA	NA	TRBV5-1	TRBJ2-3	CASSGGTAQGDTQYF	TGCGCCAGCAGCGGCGGGACAGCGCAGGGGGATACGCAGTATTTT
TRBD1	NA	TRBV18	TRBJ2-7	CASSPGGTGVYEQYF	TGTGCCAGCTCACCTGGGGGGACAGGGGTCTACGAGCAGTACTTC
TRBD2	few	TRBV15	TRBJ2-1	CATSTASGSYGNEQFF	TGTGCCACCAGCACAGCTAGCGGGAGTTATGGCAATGAGCAGTTCTTC
TRBD2	NA	TRBV5-1	TRBJ2-3	CASRPASGETDTQYF	TGCGCCAGCAGGCCCGCTAGCGGGGAAACAGATACGCAGTATTTT
TRBD2	NA	TRBV2	TRBJ2-1	CASFPSGSWNEQFF	TGTGCCAGCTTTCCTAGCGGCTCGTGGAATGAGCAGTTCTTC
TRBD1	few	TRBV15	TRBJ1-1	CATIPWRGTVNTEAFF	TGTGCCACCATCCCCTGGAGGGGGACAGTGAACACTGAAGCTTTCTTT
NA	NA	TRBV18	TRBJ1-4	CASSPGGYEKLFF	TGTGCCAGCTCACCAGGCGGCTACGAAAAACTGTTTTTT
NA	once	TRBV7-2	TRBJ2-2	CASSPNGRGTGELFF	TGTGCCAGCAGCCCGAACGGGCGGGGCACCGGGGAGCTGTTTTTT
TRBD2	NA	TRBV27	TRBJ2-3	CASSSGLAITDTQYF	TGTGCCAGCAGTTCAGGACTAGCGATCACAGATACGCAGTATTTT
TRBD2	once	TRBV7-9	TRBJ2-7	CASRTSGEKYEQYF	TGTGCCAGCAGGACTAGCGGGGAAAAGTACGAGCAGTACTTC
NA	NA	TRBV6-5	TRBJ1-3	CATGKTGHSGNTIYF	TGTGCCACCGGAAAAACAGGGCACTCTGGAAACACCATATATTTT
TRBD1	NA	TRBV6-5	TRBJ2-7	CASSRPGQGSYEQYF	TGTGCCAGCAGTAGACCGGGACAGGGATCCTACGAGCAGTACTTC
TRBD2	NA	TRBV7-9	TRBJ2-1	CSSSPQTSGRNNIYNEQFF	TGTTCCAGCAGCCCACAGACTAGCGGGAGGAACAACATCTACAATGAGCAGTTCTTC
NA	NA	TRBV9	TRBJ2-7	CASSSQAGSYEQYF	TGTGCCAGCAGCTCGCAAGCCGGGTCCTACGAGCAGTACTTC
TRBD2	NA	TRBV11-2	TRBJ2-5	CASSFPEREGRETQYF	TGTGCCAGCAGCTTTCCGGAGCGGGAGGGCCGAGAGACCCAGTACTTC
TRBD1	NA	TRBV23-1	TRBJ2-7	CASSQSPTGGAYEQYF	TGCGCCAGCAGTCAATCCCCGACAGGGGGCGCGTACGAGCAGTACTTC